The rows below give T cell receptor beta chains drawn from one sample of a study of blood T cell repertoires in COVID-19. Data came from immunoSEQ multiplex PCR; TCRdb stores just in-frame clones and leaves some out. Of about 300,000 clones listed, just under 90% are singletons. The source material was PBMCs or T cells enriched from blood (not recorded which). The source is a woman in her 50s who had been exposed to COVID-19. Each CDR3 is given with its conserved first and last residue. The listing skips clone size in some rows; elsewhere it reads once, few, many or a size class.

v_gene	abundance	j_gene	CDR3aa
TRBV7-2	.	TRBJ1-4	CASSLGQGGEKLFF
TRBV28	.	TRBJ1-5	CASRDRGPLNQPQHF
TRBV11-2	.	TRBJ1-6	CASSLDFFRDSYNSPLHF
TRBV2	.	TRBJ2-5	CASSEATGPQETQYF
TRBV28	.	TRBJ1-2	CASNRSGGGYYGYTF
TRBV28	.	TRBJ1-1	CASSVRGNEAFF
TRBV13	once	TRBJ1-1	CASSPSGQGKDEAFF
TRBV4-1	.	TRBJ1-6	CASSQDKGTGLHF
TRBV2	.	TRBJ2-2	CATKPGIFTGELFF
TRBV19	.	TRBJ1-5	CASSPHNRERQPQHF
TRBV2	.	TRBJ2-3	CASSEMTSGGSDTQYF
TRBV5-1	.	TRBJ2-5	CASSLPGIQETQYF
TRBV4-1	.	TRBJ2-5	CASSPPSGGTKQETQYF
TRBV4-1	.	TRBJ2-7	CASSQRTGDNEQYF
TRBV4-1	.	TRBJ1-2	CASSQGLTDYGYTF
TRBV7-8	once	TRBJ2-3	CASSLVLGTQYF
TRBV2	few	TRBJ2-7	CASVDRTGGYEQYF
TRBV28	.	TRBJ2-7	CASSDRELDEQYF
TRBV18	.	TRBJ2-7	CASSSTAGGVEQYF
TRBV28	.	TRBJ2-5	CASASSGLAGGLRETQYF
TRBV12-3/TRBV12-4	.	TRBJ1-2	CACGPEANYGYTF
TRBV3-1/TRBV3-2	.	TRBJ2-1	CASSGVMGDRRLQLGEQFF
TRBV7-9	.	TRBJ2-1	CASWSRGFNEQFF
TRBV18	once	TRBJ2-2	CASSPGKIGELFF
TRBV27	.	TRBJ2-7	CASSSDSDYEQYF
TRBV6-2/TRBV6-3	.	TRBJ1-1	CASSIQAGTEAFF
TRBV4-1	.	TRBJ1-6	CASSPGERSPLHF
TRBV13	.	TRBJ2-4	CASSYDIQGGIQYF
TRBV7-9	many	TRBJ1-4	CASSLGPSGTGGEKLFF
TRBV11-3	.	TRBJ2-1	CASSRFSGVEYEQFF
TRBV5-4	once	TRBJ2-2	CASSLAGPNTGELFF
TRBV11-2	.	TRBJ1-5	CASSFSTDQPQHF
TRBV24-1	.	TRBJ1-2	CATSDFSGIGYTF
TRBV7-9	.	TRBJ1-2	CASSFEQGGLYGYTF
TRBV27	once	TRBJ2-1	CASSWTSKDTEQFF
TRBV5-4	.	TRBJ2-3	CASSPGGGQGGTQYF
TRBV3-1/TRBV3-2	once	TRBJ2-7	CASSPRESAYEQYF
TRBV29-1	.	TRBJ1-2	CSVESETGAYGYTF
TRBV5-1	.	TRBJ1-5	CASSLWTGFNQPQHF
TRBV2	.	TRBJ1-1	CASDRDRGARGTEAFF
TRBV2	.	TRBJ2-5	CASKQEETQYF
TRBV7-9	.	TRBJ1-2	CASSLAGAAGYTF